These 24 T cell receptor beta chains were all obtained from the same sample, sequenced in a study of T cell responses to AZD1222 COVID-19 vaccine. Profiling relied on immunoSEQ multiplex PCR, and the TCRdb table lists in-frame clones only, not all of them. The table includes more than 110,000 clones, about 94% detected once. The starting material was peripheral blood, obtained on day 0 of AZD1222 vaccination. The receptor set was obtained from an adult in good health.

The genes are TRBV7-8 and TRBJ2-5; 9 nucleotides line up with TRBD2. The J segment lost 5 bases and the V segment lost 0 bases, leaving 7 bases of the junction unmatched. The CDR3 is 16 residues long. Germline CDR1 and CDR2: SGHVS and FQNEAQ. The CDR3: CASSLAIAGGTETQYF. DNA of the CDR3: TGTGCCAGCAGCTTAGCCATCGCGGGAGGGACCGAGACCCAGTACTTC.

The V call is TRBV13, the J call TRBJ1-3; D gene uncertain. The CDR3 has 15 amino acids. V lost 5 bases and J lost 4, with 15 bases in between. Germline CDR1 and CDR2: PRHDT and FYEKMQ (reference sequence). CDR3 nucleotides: TGTGCCAGCAGCCCCCCGCGGGGTCAAGGAAACACCATATATTTT. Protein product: CASSPPRGQGNTIYF.

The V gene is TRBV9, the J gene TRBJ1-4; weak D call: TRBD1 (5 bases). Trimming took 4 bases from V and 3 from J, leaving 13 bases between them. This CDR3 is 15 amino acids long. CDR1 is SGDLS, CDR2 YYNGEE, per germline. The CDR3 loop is CASSIRQSANEKLFF. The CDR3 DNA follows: TGTGCCAGCAGCATCCGACAGTCGGCTAATGAAAAACTGTTTTTT. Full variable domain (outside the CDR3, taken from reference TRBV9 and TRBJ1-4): DSGVTQTPKHLITATGQRVTLRCSPRSGDLSVYWYQQSLDQGLQFLIQYYNGEERAKGNILERFSAQQFPDLHSELNLSSLELGDSALYFCASSIRQSANEKLFFGSGTQLSVL.

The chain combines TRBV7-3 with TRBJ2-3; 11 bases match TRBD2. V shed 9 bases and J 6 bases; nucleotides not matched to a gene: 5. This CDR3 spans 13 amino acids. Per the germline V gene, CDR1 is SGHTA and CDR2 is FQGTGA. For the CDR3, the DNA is TGTGCCAGTAGCGGGAGGGCCTCTGATACGCAGTATTTT. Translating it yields CASSGRASDTQYF. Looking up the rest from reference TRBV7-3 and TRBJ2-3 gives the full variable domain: GAGVSQTPSNKVTEKGKYVELRCDPISGHTALYWYRQSLGQGPEFLIYFQGTGAADDSGLPNDRFFAVRPEGSVSTLKIQRTERGDSAVYLCASSGRASDTQYFGPGTRLTVL.

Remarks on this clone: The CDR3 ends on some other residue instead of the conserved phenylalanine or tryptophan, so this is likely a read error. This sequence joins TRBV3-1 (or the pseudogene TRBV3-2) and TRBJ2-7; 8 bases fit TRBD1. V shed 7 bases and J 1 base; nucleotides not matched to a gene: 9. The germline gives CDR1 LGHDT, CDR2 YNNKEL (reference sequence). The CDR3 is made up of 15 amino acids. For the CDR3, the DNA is TGTGCCAGCACCCCCTCCGGGACAGGTTCCTACGAGCAGTACCTC. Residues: CASTPSGTGSYEQYL.

The CDR3, as DNA: TGCGCCAGCAGCCAAGAGTCAGGGACGTCCGGAAAACTGTTTTTT. This sequence encodes CASSQESGTSGKLFF. The chain has TRBV4-1 and TRBJ1-4; TRBD1 might be the D (5 bases). The CDR3 contains 15 residues. V was cut by 0 bases and J by 10 bases, with 15 bases left in between. CDR1 is MGHRA and CDR2 is YSYEKL in the germline V gene.

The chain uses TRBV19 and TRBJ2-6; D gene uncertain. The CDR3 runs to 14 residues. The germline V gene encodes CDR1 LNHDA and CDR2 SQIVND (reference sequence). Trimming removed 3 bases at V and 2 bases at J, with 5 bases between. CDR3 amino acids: CASSISAGANVLTF. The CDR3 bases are TGTGCCAGTAGTATTTCAGCTGGGGCCAACGTCCTGACTTTC.

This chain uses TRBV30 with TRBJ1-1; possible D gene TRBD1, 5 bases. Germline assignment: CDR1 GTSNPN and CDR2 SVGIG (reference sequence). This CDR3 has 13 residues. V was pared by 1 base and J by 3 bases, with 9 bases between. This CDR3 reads CAWSAGVDTEAFF. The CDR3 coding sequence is TGTGCCTGGAGTGCGGGGGTGGACACTGAAGCTTTCTTT.

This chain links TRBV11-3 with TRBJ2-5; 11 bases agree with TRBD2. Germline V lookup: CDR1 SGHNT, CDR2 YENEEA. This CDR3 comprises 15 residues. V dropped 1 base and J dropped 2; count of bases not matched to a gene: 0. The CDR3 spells CASSLVAGGQETQYF. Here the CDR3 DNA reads TGTGCCAGCAGCTTAGTAGCGGGAGGGCAAGAGACCCAGTACTTC. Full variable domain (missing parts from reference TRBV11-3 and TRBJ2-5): EAGVVQSPRYKIIEKKQPVAFWCNPISGHNTLYWYLQNLGQGPELLIRYENEEAVDDSQLPKDRFSAERLKGVDSTLKIQPAELGDSAVYLCASSLVAGGQETQYFGPGTRLLVL.

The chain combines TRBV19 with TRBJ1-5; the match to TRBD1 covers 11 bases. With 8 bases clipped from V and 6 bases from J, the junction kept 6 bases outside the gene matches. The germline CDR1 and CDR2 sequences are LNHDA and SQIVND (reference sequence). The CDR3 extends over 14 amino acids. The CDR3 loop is CASAGTGGVQPQHF. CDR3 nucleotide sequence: TGTGCCAGTGCCGGGACAGGGGGAGTTCAGCCCCAGCATTTT.

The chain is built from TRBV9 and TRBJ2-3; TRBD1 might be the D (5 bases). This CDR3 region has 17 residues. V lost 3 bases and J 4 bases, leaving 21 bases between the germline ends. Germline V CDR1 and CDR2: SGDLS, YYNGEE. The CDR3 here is CASSALPDIRTPDTQYF. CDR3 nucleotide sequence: TGTGCCAGCAGCGCTCTACCGGACATCCGCACCCCAGATACGCAGTATTTT.

The DNA of the CDR3 is TGTGCCAGCACGACAGGTGGAAACACCATATATTTT. Translated, it gives CASTTGGNTIYF. This chain connects TRBV13 to TRBJ1-3; maybe TRBD1 (6 bases). The V gene's germline CDR1 is PRHDT and CDR2 FYEKMQ (reference sequence). This CDR3 is built from 12 residues. Trimming removed 7 bases from V and 3 bases from J, with 7 bases in between.

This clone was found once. In nucleotides, the CDR3 is TGTGCCTGGAGTAGCAGGGGTAAAGCTTTCTTT. As protein: CAWSSRGKAFF. The rearrangement links TRBV30 to TRBJ1-1; a weak D match, TRBD1 (6 bases). The V gene's germline CDR1 is GTSNPN and CDR2 SVGIG (reference sequence). The CDR3 has 11 residues. V was pared by 2 bases and J by 9 bases, with 10 bases between.

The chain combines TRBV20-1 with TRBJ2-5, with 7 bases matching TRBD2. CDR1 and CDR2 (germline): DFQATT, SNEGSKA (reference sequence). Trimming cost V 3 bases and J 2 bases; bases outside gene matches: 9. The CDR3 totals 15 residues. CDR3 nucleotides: TGCAGTGCTAGTGGAGGGCTAGCGGCGCAAGAGACCCAGTACTTC. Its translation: CSASGGLAAQETQYF.

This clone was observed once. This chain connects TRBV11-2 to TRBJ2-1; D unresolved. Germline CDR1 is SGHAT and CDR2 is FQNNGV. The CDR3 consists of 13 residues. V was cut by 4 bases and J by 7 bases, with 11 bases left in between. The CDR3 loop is CASSSSPGNEQFF. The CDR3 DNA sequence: TGTGCCAGCAGCTCCTCACCCGGGAATGAGCAGTTCTTC.

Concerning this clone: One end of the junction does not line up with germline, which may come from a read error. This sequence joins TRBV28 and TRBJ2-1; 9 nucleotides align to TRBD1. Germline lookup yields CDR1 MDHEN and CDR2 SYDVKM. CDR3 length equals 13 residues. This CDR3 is CASSKYRDRVSVF. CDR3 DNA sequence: TGTGCCAGCAGTAAATACCGGGACAGGGTTTCGGTCTTC. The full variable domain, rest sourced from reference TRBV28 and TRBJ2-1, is DVKVTQSSRYLVKRTGEKVFLECVQDMDHENMFWYRQDPGLGLRLIYFSYDVKMKEKGDIPEGYSVSREKKERFSLILESASTNQTSMYLCASSKYRDRVSVFGPGTRLTVL.

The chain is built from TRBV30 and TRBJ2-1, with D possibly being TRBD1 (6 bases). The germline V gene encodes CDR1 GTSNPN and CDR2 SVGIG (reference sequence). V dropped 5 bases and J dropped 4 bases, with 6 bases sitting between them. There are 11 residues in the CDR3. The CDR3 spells CAWGQYNEQFF. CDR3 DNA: TGTGCCTGGGGACAGTACAATGAGCAGTTCTTC.

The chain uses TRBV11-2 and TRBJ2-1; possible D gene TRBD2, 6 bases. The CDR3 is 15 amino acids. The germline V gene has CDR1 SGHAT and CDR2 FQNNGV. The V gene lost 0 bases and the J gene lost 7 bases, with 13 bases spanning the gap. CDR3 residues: CASSLDRQGGNEQFF. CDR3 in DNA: TGTGCCAGCAGCTTAGATCGGCAGGGAGGTAATGAGCAGTTCTTC.

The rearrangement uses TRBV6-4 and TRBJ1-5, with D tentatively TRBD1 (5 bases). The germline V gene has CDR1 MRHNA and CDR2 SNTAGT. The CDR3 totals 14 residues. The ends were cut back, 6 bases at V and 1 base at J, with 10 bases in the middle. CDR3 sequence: CASSPTASNQPQHF. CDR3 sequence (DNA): TGTGCCAGCAGCCCGACAGCAAGCAATCAGCCCCAGCATTTT.

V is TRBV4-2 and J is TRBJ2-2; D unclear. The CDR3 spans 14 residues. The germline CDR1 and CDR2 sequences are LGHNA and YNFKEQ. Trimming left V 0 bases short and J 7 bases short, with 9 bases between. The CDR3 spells CASSQEGRIGELFF. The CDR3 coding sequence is TGTGCCAGCAGCCAAGAAGGTCGTATCGGGGAGCTGTTTTTT.

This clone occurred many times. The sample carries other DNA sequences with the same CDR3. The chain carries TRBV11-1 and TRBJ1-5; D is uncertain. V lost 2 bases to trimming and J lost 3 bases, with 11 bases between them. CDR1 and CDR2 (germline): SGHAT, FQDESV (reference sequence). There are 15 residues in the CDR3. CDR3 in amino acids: CASSLSSGNNQPQHF. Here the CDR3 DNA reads TGTGCCAGCAGCTTAAGTTCTGGGAACAATCAGCCCCAGCATTTT.

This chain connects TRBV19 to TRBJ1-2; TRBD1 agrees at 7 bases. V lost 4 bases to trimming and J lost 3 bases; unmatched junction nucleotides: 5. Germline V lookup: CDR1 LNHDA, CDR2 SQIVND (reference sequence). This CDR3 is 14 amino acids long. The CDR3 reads CASSTDREDYGYTF. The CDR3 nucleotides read TGTGCCAGTAGTACCGACAGGGAGGACTATGGCTACACCTTC.

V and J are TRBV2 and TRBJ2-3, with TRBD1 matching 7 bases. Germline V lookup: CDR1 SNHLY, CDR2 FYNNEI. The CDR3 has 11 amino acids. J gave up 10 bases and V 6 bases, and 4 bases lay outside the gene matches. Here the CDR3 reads CASRDRESQYF. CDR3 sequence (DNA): TGTGCCAGCAGAGACAGGGAATCGCAGTATTTT.

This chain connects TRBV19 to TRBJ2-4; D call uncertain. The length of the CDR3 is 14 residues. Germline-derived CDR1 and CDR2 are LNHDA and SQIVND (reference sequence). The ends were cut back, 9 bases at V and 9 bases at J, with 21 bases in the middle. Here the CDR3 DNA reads TGTGCCAGCCGGAAAGGACCGGTGTGGGGCATTCAGTACTTC. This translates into CASRKGPVWGIQYF.